This TCR beta chain was retrieved from a study of metastatic and nonmetastatic thyroid tumors. Across the study: Peripheral blood and tumor or nodule samples from malignant and benign thyroid patients were compared.

Study-wide points: Malignant thyroid tumors reportedly exceeded benign nodules significantly in TCR beta diversity, with the difference appearing in blood and tumor.

Per the study methods: A classifier of distant metastasis in papillary thyroid cancer was built from CDR3 differences (across clinicopathological groups). Using MiXCR, TCRdb re-called clones from the PCR reads. It is TCRdb's table, rather than the study itself, that gives the V and J calls and clone size. The sample lists about 7,300 clones, under 3.5% occurring once. V was cut by 4 bases and J by 6 bases, with 16 bases left in between. This CDR3 is 14 amino acids long. The V gene's germline CDR1 is SGHVS and CDR2 FNYEAQ. This clone appeared many times. Antigen unknown. No treatment of any kind had been given to any patient before thyroid surgery.

V usage is TRBV7-6 and J usage is TRBJ2-7; possibly TRBD2 for D (6 bases). The sequencing input was tumor tissue. The TCR sequence derives from a female donor with papillary thyroid cancer or a benign thyroid nodule (not recorded which). Some clones in this sample may be carry-over from other donors' samples. The CDR3 region has the DNA TGTGCCAGCAGCTCGTGGCGGGGTGGAGGCGAGCAGTACTTC. It translates to CASSSWRGGGEQYF. Looking up the rest from reference TRBV7-6 and TRBJ2-7 gives the full variable domain: GAGVSQSPRYKVTKRGQDVALRCDPISGHVSLYWYRQALGQGPEFLTYFNYEAQQDKSGLPNDRFSAERPEGSISTLTIQRTEQRDSAMYRCASSSWRGGGEQYFGPGTRLTVT.